A selection of T cell receptor beta chains follows, all from one sample in a study of T cell responses to AZD1222 COVID-19 vaccine. TCRdb's copy holds only in-frame clones and misses some; the assay was immunoSEQ multiplex PCR. The sample lists 80,000 or so clones, approximately 90% occurring once. This specimen was peripheral blood, taken on day 0 of AZD1222 vaccination. The receptors derive from an adult in good health. Each CDR3 is given with its conserved first and last residue. D genes are given only for firm matches. The listing skips clone size in some rows; elsewhere it reads once, few, many or a size class.

d_gene: NA
abundance: NA
v_gene: TRBV2
j_gene: TRBJ2-3
CDR3aa: CASSVGLAGTDTQYF
CDR3nt: TGTGCCAGCAGTGTCGGGCTAGCCGGCACAGATACGCAGTATTTT

d_gene: TRBD1
abundance: NA
v_gene: TRBV30
j_gene: TRBJ1-3
CDR3aa: CAWSANQGAGNTIYF
CDR3nt: TGTGCCTGGAGTGCCAATCAGGGGGCTGGAAACACCATATATTTT

d_gene: TRBD1
abundance: NA
v_gene: TRBV7-6
j_gene: TRBJ2-7
CDR3aa: CASSSQGYEQYF
CDR3nt: TGTGCCAGCAGCTCACAGGGGTACGAGCAGTACTTC

d_gene: NA
abundance: NA
v_gene: TRBV19
j_gene: TRBJ1-5
CDR3aa: CASSEADYSNQPQHF
CDR3nt: TGTGCCAGTAGTGAGGCAGATTATAGCAATCAGCCCCAGCATTTT

d_gene: TRBD2
abundance: NA
v_gene: TRBV30
j_gene: TRBJ2-3
CDR3aa: CAWSEGTSVWTDTQYF
CDR3nt: TGTGCCTGGAGTGAAGGGACTAGCGTATGGACAGATACGCAGTATTTT

d_gene: TRBD1
abundance: NA
v_gene: TRBV18
j_gene: TRBJ1-5
CDR3aa: CASSGQPSNQPQHF
CDR3nt: TGTGCCAGCTCGGGACAGCCTAGCAATCAGCCCCAGCATTTT

d_gene: TRBD1
abundance: NA
v_gene: TRBV18
j_gene: TRBJ1-2
CDR3aa: CASSPTDREIGYTF
CDR3nt: TGTGCCAGCTCCCCGACCGACAGGGAGATCGGCTACACCTTC

d_gene: TRBD2
abundance: once
v_gene: TRBV5-1
j_gene: TRBJ2-1
CDR3aa: CASSSRTSGRAVNEQFF
CDR3nt: TGCGCCAGCAGCTCCCGGACTAGCGGGAGGGCGGTAAATGAGCAGTTCTTC

d_gene: NA
abundance: NA
v_gene: TRBV29-1
j_gene: TRBJ2-6
CDR3aa: CSVSAGANVLTF
CDR3nt: TGCAGCGTCTCGGCTGGGGCCAACGTCCTGACTTTC

d_gene: TRBD1
abundance: NA
v_gene: TRBV6-4
j_gene: TRBJ1-5
CDR3aa: CASSEKTGGQPQHF
CDR3nt: TGTGCCAGCAGTGAAAAGACAGGGGGGCAGCCCCAGCATTTT

d_gene: NA
abundance: NA
v_gene: TRBV6-2/TRBV6-3
j_gene: TRBJ2-7
CDR3aa: CASSYEGGAYEQYF
CDR3nt: TGTGCCAGCAGTTACGAGGGGGGCGCCTACGAGCAGTACTTC

d_gene: NA
abundance: NA
v_gene: TRBV7-7
j_gene: TRBJ2-3
CDR3aa: CASSPGAATSTDTQYF
CDR3nt: TGTGCTAGCAGCCCTGGGGCGGCTACTAGCACAGATACGCAGTATTTT

d_gene: TRBD1
abundance: NA
v_gene: TRBV5-1
j_gene: TRBJ2-7
CDR3aa: CASSFEGQGVNEQYF
CDR3nt: TGCGCCAGCAGCTTCGAGGGACAGGGGGTCAACGAGCAGTACTTC

d_gene: NA
abundance: NA
v_gene: TRBV18
j_gene: TRBJ1-3
CDR3aa: CASSPSPLTGNTIYF
CDR3nt: TGTGCCAGCTCACCAAGCCCCCTTACTGGAAACACCATATATTTT

d_gene: TRBD1
abundance: once
v_gene: TRBV11-3
j_gene: TRBJ2-2
CDR3aa: CASSYRGIYTGELFF
CDR3nt: TGTGCCAGCAGCTACAGGGGGATTTACACCGGGGAGCTGTTTTTT

d_gene: NA
abundance: NA
v_gene: TRBV28
j_gene: TRBJ1-2
CDR3aa: CASSLSGAVVGKGGYTF
CDR3nt: TGTGCCAGCAGTTTATCTGGCGCAGTGGTAGGGAAAGGAGGCTACACCTTC

d_gene: NA
abundance: NA
v_gene: TRBV19
j_gene: TRBJ1-4
CDR3aa: CASSSLGGGTNEKLFF
CDR3nt: TGTGCCAGTAGTTCACTTGGGGGAGGCACTAATGAAAAACTGTTTTTT

d_gene: NA
abundance: NA
v_gene: TRBV7-3
j_gene: TRBJ2-7
CDR3aa: CASSLSNSYEQYF
CDR3nt: TGTGCCAGCAGCTTAAGCAACAGTTACGAGCAGTACTTC

d_gene: NA
abundance: once
v_gene: TRBV10-3
j_gene: TRBJ1-2
CDR3aa: CAISESDGYGYTF
CDR3nt: TGTGCCATCAGTGAGTCCGACGGCTATGGCTACACCTTC

d_gene: NA
abundance: NA
v_gene: TRBV29-1
j_gene: TRBJ2-5
CDR3aa: CSVLGQLQETQYF
CDR3nt: TGCAGCGTTCTCGGGCAGTTACAAGAGACCCAGTACTTC

d_gene: NA
abundance: few
v_gene: TRBV10-2
j_gene: TRBJ2-4
CDR3aa: CASSESDRAKNIQYF
CDR3nt: TGCGCCAGCAGTGAGTCCGACAGGGCCAAAAACATTCAGTACTTC

d_gene: NA
abundance: NA
v_gene: TRBV29-1
j_gene: TRBJ1-1
CDR3aa: CSVDGSDQTVAFF
CDR3nt: TGCAGCGTTGACGGCAGCGATCAAACTGTCGCTTTCTTT

d_gene: TRBD1
abundance: NA
v_gene: TRBV6-5
j_gene: TRBJ2-7
CDR3aa: CATIRQGDAYEQYF
CDR3nt: TGTGCCACCATAAGACAGGGTGACGCCTACGAGCAGTACTTC

d_gene: NA
abundance: once
v_gene: TRBV5-8
j_gene: TRBJ1-1
CDR3aa: CASSFPYRAQAFF
CDR3nt: TGTGCCAGCAGCTTTCCCTACAGGGCCCAAGCTTTCTTT